The rows below give T cell receptor beta chains drawn from one sample of a study of cytomegalovirus exposure and HLA in healthy donors. Only in-frame clones appear in the TCRdb table, and some are missing; sequencing was by immunoSEQ multiplex PCR. The sample has 150,000 to 200,000 clones, 75% to 85% seen once. Sequenced sample: PBMCs. These receptors originate from a woman between 18 and 29 years old in good health and CMV-seropositive. The CDR3 runs from the conserved cysteine through the conserved F or W. D genes are given only for firm matches. Some rows mark clone size as missing; the rest say once, few, many or name a class of expanded clone.

>TRBV29-1|TRBD1|TRBJ1-1|.
TGCAGCGTTGGGCCCGGGACAGGGAGCACTGAAGCTTTCTTT
CSVGPGTGSTEAFF
>TRBV5-4|.|TRBJ1-2|.
TGTGCCAGCACCCTCGGGGACACCTACCGCGGTGGCTACACCTTC
CASTLGDTYRGGYTF
>TRBV28|TRBD1|TRBJ1-5|.
TGTGCCAGCTCAACCCAGGGGGTGGGTCAGCCCCAGCATTTT
CASSTQGVGQPQHF
>TRBV5-8|.|TRBJ1-1|.
TGTGCCAGCAGCTTTGAGCGAGTCGGCACTGAAGCTTTCTTT
CASSFERVGTEAFF
>TRBV4-1|TRBD2|TRBJ2-7|.
TGCGCCAGCAGCCAAGTAGCGGGGGCCCCCTACGAGCAGTACTTC
CASSQVAGAPYEQYF
>TRBV7-8|.|TRBJ2-7|.
TGTGCCAGCACCACCCCTGCCCTTGACTTCAACTTC
CASTTPALDFNF
>TRBV5-1|TRBD1|TRBJ2-5|.
TGCGCCAGCAGCACACCCGTGGGGACAGTTCAAGAGACCCAGTACTTC
CASSTPVGTVQETQYF
>TRBV5-5|.|TRBJ1-1|.
TGTGCCAGCAGCTTGGCAGGTTGGCCGGGGTTGAACACTGAAGCTTTCTTT
CASSLAGWPGLNTEAFF
>TRBV19|TRBD1|TRBJ2-3|few
TGTGCCAGTAGTAGCCCGACAGGGAGTCACACAGATACGCAGTATTTT
CASSSPTGSHTDTQYF
>TRBV7-9|TRBD1|TRBJ1-4|.
TGTGCCAGCAGCTCCGACAGGGGGCGGGAAAAACTGTTTTTT
CASSSDRGREKLFF
>TRBV18|TRBD1|TRBJ2-7|.
TGTGCCAGCGAAGGGACAGGGCCCTACGAGCAGTACTTC
CASEGTGPYEQYF
>TRBV18|.|TRBJ2-5|.
TGTGCCAGCTCACTGCCGAGTGCGGACACCCAAGAGACCCAGTACTTC
CASSLPSADTQETQYF
>TRBV7-8|TRBD2|TRBJ2-7|.
TGTGCCAGCAGCTTAGTAGGCGGGGGGGCATCCTACGAGCAGTACTTC
CASSLVGGGASYEQYF
>TRBV19|.|TRBJ1-4|.
TGTGCCAGTAGCCAGGAAACTAATGAAAAACTGTTTTTT
CASSQETNEKLFF
>TRBV10-3|TRBD2|TRBJ2-1|.
TGTGCCATCTCGGCGGAGCGGGGGGGCGGGGATGAGCAGTTCTTC
CAISAERGGGDEQFF
>TRBV28|TRBD1|TRBJ1-2|.
TGTGCCAGCAGTCAGAATCAGGGGGCTAACTATGGCTACACCTTC
CASSQNQGANYGYTF
>TRBV7-7|TRBD1|TRBJ2-2|.
TGTGCTAGCAGCTCGGGACAGGGGGTCGGGGAGCTGTTTTTT
CASSSGQGVGELFF
>TRBV6-5|.|TRBJ2-1|.
TGTGCCAGCAGTCCACGGGATTTTGGTACCAATGAGCAGTTCTTC
CASSPRDFGTNEQFF
>TRBV5-6|TRBD1|TRBJ1-4|.
TGTGCCAGCATCAGTCGACAGGGCCTAAGTGTGGATGAAAAACTGTTTTTT
CASISRQGLSVDEKLFF
>TRBV10-3|TRBD1|TRBJ1-6|once
TGTGCCATCAGTGAGTCAGGGGGCCTCTATAATTCACCCCTCCACTTT
CAISESGGLYNSPLHF
>TRBV28|TRBD1|TRBJ2-7|.
TGTGCCAGCAGAGTCCCAGGGGGCGCCTACGAGCAGTACTTC
CASRVPGGAYEQYF
>TRBV13|.|TRBJ2-7|.
TGTGCCAGCAGCTTAGGTCGCGACAGGTCCTACGAGCAGTACTTC
CASSLGRDRSYEQYF
>TRBV5-4|TRBD2|TRBJ2-2|.
TGTGCCAGCAGCTTACTAGCGGCGAACACCGGGGAGCTGTTTTTT
CASSLLAANTGELFF
>TRBV28|.|TRBJ1-3|.
TGTGCCAGCAGTGCCGATGGGGGGGTCTCTGGAAACACCATATATTTT
CASSADGGVSGNTIYF